The T cell receptor (beta chain) under discussion was sequenced for a study of blood T cell repertoires in COVID-19. Background on the study: The analysed material was cDNA or gDNA that came from T cells, B-cell-depleted T cells, or PBMCs.

CDR1 KGHSH and CDR2 LQKENI come from the germline V gene. The CDR3 is made up of 15 amino acids. J gave up 0 bases and V 3 bases, and 2 bases lay outside the gene matches. How the authors handled the data: The assay estimated nucleated cells by amplifying reference gene primers. Assay: immunoSEQ multiplex PCR; the TCRdb copy retains only in-frame clones and omits some. V, J and clone size derive from that table, while D and trimming were established from the DNA sequence. The sample contains 90,000 to 120,000 clones, 89% of which appear only once. This clone was observed a few times. The chain joins TRBV18 to TRBJ2-1; 7 nucleotides align to TRBD1. The clonotype originates from a man in his forties with active or convalescent COVID-19. The sequenced material came from peripheral blood. CDR3 sequence reads: CASSPGQSSYNEQFF. In nucleotides, the CDR3 is TGTGCCAGCTCACCGGGACAGAGCTCCTACAATGAGCAGTTCTTC. Filled out from reference TRBV18 and TRBJ2-1, the complete variable domain reads NAGVMQNPRHLVRRRGQEARLRCSPMKGHSHVYWYRQLPEEGLKFMVYLQKENIIDESGMPKERFSAEFPKEGPSILRIQQVVRGDSAAYFCASSPGQSSYNEQFFGPGTRLTVL.